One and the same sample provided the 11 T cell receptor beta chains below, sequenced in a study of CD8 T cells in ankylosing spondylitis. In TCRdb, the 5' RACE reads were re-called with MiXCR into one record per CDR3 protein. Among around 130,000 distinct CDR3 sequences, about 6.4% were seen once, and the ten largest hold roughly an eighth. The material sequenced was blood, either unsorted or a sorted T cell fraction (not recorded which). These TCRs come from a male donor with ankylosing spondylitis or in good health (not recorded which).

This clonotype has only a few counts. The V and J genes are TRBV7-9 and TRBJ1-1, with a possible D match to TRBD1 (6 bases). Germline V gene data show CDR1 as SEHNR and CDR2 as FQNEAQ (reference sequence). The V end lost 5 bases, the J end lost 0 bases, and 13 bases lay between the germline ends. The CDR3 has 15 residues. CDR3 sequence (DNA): TGTGCCAGCAGCCGAAGTACAGGGCTGAACACTGAAGCTTTCTTT. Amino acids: CASSRSTGLNTEAFF.

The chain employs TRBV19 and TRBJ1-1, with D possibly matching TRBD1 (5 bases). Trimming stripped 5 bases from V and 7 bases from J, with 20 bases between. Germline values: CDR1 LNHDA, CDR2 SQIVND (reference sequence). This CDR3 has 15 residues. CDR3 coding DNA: TGTGCCAGTAGTGCCTCAGAGGGGATTGTTGTTGAAGCTTTCTTT. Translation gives CASSASEGIVVEAFF.

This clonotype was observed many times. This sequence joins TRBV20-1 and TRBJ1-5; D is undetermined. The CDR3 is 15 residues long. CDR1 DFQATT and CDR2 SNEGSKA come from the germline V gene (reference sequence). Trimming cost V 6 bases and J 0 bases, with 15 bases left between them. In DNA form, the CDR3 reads TGCAGTGCCGAGGATGCGAGATATAGCAATCAGCCCCAGCATTTT. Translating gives CSAEDARYSNQPQHF.

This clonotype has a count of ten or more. The CDR3 protein is CASSLSSLTSTDTQYF. The CDR3 bases are TGTGCCAGCAGCTTGAGTAGTCTTACATCTACAGATACGCAGTATTTT. The V and J genes are TRBV5-5 and TRBJ2-3; D is unclear. Trimming took 1 base from V and 3 from J, leaving 15 bases between them. The CDR3 extends over 16 amino acids. The V gene's germline CDR1 is SGHKS and CDR2 YYEKEE (reference sequence).

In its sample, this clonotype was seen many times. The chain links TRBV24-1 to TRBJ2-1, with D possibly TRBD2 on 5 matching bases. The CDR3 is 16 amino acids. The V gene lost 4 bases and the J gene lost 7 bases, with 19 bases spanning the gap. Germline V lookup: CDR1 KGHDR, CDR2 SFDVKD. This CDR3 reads CATSDPSSSGNNEQFF. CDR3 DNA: TGTGCCACCAGTGACCCTAGCTCGTCGGGGAATAATGAGCAGTTCTTC.

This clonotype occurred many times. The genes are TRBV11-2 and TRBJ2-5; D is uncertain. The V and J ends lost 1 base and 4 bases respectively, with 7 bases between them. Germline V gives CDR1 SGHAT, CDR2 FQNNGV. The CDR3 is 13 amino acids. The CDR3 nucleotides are TGTGCCAGCAGCTTAGCCCGACGAGAGACCCAGTACTTC. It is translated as CASSLARRETQYF.

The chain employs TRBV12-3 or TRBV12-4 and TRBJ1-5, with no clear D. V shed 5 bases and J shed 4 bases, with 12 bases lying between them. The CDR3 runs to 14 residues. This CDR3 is CASSPSRQNQPQHF. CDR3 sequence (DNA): TGTGCCAGCAGTCCCTCTAGACAAAATCAGCCCCAGCATTTT.

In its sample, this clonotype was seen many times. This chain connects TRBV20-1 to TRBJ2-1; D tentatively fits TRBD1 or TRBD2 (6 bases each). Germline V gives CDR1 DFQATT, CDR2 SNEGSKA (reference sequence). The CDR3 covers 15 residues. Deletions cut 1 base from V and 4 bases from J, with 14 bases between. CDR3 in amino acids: CSARGAGGRYNEQFF. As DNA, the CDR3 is TGCAGTGCTAGAGGGGCCGGGGGCCGATACAATGAGCAGTTCTTC.

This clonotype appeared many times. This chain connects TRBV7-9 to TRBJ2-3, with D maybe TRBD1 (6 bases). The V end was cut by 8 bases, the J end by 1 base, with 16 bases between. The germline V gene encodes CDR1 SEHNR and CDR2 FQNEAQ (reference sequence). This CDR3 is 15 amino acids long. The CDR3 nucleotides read TGTGCCAGCGGAATACCTGGGGGCGGCACAGATACGCAGTATTTT. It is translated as CASGIPGGGTDTQYF.

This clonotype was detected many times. The DNA for the CDR3 is TGTGCCAGCAGCTTTACGGGGGGGGACAGGGCTAACTATGGCTACACCTTC. Protein: CASSFTGGDRANYGYTF. This sequence joins TRBV7-6 and TRBJ1-2, with 9 positions matching TRBD1. The V gene's germline CDR1 is SGHVS and CDR2 FNYEAQ. V lost 3 bases, J lost 0 bases, and 8 bases stayed unmatched. This CDR3 contains 17 residues.

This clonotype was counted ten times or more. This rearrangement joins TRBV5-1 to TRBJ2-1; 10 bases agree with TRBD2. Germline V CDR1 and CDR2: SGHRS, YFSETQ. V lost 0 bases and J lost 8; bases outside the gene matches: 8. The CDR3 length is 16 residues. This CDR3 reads CASSLDVAGGQDEQFF. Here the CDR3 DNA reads TGCGCCAGCAGCTTGGATGTAGCGGGAGGTCAGGATGAGCAGTTCTTC. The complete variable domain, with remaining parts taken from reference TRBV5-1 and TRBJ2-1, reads KAGVTQTPRYLIKTRGQQVTLSCSPISGHRSVSWYQQTPGQGLQFLFEYFSETQRNKGNFPGRFSGRQFSNSRSEMNVSTLELGDSALYLCASSLDVAGGQDEQFFGPGTRLTVL.